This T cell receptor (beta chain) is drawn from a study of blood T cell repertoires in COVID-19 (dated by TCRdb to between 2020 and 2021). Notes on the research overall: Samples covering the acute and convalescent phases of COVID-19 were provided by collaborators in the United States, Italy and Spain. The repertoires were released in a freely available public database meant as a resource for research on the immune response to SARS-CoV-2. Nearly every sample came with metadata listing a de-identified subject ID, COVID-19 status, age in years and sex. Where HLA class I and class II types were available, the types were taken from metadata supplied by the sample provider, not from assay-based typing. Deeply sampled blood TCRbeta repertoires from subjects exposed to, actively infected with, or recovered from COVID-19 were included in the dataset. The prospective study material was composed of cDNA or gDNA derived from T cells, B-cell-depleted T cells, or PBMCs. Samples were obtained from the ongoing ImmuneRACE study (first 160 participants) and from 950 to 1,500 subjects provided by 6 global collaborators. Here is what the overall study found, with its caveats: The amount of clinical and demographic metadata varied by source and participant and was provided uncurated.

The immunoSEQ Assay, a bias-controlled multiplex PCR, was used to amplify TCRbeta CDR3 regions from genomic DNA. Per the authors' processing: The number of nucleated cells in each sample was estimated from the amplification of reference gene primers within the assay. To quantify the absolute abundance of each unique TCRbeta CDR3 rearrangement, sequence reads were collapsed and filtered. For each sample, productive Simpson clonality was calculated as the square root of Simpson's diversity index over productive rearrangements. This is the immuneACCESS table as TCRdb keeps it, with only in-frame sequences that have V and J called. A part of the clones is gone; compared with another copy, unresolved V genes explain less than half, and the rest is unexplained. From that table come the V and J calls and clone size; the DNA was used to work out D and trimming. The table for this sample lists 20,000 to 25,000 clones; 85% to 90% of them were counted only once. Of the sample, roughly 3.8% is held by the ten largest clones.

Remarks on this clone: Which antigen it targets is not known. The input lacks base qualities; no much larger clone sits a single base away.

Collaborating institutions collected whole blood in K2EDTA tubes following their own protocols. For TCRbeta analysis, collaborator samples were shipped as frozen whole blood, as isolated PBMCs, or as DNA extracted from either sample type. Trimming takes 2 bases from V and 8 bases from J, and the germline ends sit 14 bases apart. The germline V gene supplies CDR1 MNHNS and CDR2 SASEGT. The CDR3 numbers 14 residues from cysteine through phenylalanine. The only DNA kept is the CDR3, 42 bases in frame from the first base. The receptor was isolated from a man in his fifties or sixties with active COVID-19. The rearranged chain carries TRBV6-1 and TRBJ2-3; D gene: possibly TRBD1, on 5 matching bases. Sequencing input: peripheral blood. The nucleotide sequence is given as TGTGCCAGCAGTGAATCGCGGTTTGGGGCTACGCAGTATTTT. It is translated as CASSESRFGATQYF.